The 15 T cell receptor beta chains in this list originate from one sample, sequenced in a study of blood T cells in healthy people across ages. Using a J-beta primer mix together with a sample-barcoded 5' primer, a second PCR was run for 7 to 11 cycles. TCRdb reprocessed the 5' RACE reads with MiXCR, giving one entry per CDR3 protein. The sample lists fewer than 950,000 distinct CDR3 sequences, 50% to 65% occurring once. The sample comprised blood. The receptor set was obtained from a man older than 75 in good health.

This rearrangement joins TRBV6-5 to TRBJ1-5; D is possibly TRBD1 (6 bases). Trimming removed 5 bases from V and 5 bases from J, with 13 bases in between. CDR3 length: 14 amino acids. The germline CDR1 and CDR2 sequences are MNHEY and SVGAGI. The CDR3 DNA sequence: TGTGCCAGCAGTGGACGGGGGCCCGATCAGCCCCAGCATTTT. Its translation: CASSGRGPDQPQHF.

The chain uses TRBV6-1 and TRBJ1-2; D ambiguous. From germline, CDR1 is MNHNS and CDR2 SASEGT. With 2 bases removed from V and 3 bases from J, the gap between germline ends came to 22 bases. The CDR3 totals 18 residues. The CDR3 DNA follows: TGTGCCAGCAGTGAATCCCCCCGGCGCAGCCCCACCTACTATGGCTACACCTTC. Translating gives CASSESPRRSPTYYGYTF.

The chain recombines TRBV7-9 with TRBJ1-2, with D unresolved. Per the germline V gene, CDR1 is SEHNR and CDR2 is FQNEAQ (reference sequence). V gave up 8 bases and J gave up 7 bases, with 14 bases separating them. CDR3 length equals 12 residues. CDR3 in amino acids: CASSASSGGYTF. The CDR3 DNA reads TGTGCCAGCTCCGCGTCTTCGGGTGGCTACACCTTC.

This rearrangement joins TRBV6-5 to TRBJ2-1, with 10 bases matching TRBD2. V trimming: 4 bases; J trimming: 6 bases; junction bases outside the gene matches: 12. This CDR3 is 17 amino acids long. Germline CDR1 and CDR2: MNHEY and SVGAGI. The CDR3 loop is CASSSSSGSESGNEQFF. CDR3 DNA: TGTGCCAGCAGTTCCTCTAGCGGGAGTGAGTCCGGCAATGAGCAGTTCTTC.

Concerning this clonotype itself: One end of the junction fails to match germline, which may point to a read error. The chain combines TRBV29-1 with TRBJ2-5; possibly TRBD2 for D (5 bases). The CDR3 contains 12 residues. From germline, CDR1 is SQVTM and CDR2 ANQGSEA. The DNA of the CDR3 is TGCAGCGTGACGGGGATACAAGAGACCCGGTACTTC. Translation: CSVTGIQETRYF.

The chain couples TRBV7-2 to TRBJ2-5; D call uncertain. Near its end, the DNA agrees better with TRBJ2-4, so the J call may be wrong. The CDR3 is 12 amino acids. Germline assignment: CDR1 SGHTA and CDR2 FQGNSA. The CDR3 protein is CASSLCGTIQYF. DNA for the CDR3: TGTGCCAGCAGCTTGTGTGGAACCATTCAGTACTTC.

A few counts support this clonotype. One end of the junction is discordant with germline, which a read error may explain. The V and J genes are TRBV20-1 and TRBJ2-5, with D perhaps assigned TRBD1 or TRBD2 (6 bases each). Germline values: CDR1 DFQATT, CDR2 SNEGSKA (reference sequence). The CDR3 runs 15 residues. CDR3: CSVKKGGGRGEIQYF. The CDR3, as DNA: TGCAGTGTTAAGAAGGGGGGCGGGCGTGGGGAGATCCAGTACTTC.

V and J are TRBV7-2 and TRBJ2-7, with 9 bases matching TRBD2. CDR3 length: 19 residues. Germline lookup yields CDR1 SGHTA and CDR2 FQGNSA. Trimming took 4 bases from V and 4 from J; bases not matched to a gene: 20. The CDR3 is CASSSRSPTEREAPYEQYF. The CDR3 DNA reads TGTGCCAGCAGCTCCCGCTCTCCAACCGAGCGGGAGGCTCCGTACGAGCAGTACTTC. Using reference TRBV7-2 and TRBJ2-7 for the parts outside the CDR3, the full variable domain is GAGVSQSPSNKVTEKGKDVELRCDPISGHTALYWYRQSLGQGLEFLIYFQGNSAPDKSGLPSDRFSAERTGGSVSTLTIQRTQQEDSAVYLCASSSRSPTEREAPYEQYFGPGTRLTVT.

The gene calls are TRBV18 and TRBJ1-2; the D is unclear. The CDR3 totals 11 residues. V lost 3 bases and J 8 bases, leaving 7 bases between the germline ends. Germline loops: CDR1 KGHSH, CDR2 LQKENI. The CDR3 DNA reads TGTGCCAGCTCACCCGGCACGGGCTACACCTTC. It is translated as CASSPGTGYTF.

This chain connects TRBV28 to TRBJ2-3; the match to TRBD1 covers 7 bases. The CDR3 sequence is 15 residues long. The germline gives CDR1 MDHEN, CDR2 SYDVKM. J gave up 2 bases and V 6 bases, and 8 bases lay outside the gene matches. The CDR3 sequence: CASRTDRVVTDTQYF. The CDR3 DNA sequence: TGTGCCAGCAGGACCGACAGGGTTGTCACAGATACGCAGTATTTT.

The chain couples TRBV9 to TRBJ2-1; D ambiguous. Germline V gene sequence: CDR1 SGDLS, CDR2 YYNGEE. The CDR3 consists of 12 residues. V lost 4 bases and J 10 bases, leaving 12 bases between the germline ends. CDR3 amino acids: CASSRTAMEQFF. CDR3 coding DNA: TGTGCCAGCAGCCGCACCGCAATGGAGCAGTTCTTC.

For the CDR3, the DNA is TGTGCCAGCAGCTTAGTGACAGGGGGCTCTGGCTACACCTTC. Its protein is CASSLVTGGSGYTF. This sequence joins TRBV7-9 and TRBJ1-2; 10 positions match TRBD1. J lost 7 bases, V lost 1 base, and 3 bases had no gene match. CDR3 length: 14 amino acids. Germline V gives CDR1 SEHNR, CDR2 FQNEAQ (reference sequence).

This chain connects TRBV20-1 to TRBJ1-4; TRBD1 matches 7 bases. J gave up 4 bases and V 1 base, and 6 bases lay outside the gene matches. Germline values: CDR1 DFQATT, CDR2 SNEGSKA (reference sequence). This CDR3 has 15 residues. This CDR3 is CSARVQGGSNEKLFF. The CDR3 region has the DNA TGCAGTGCTAGAGTGCAGGGGGGAAGTAATGAAAAACTGTTTTTT.

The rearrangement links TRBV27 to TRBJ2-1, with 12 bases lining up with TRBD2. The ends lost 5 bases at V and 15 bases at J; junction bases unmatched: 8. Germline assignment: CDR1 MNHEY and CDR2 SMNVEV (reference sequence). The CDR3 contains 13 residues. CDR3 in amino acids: CASSQGLAGSRFF. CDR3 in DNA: TGTGCCAGCAGTCAAGGACTAGCGGGGAGTAGGTTCTTC.

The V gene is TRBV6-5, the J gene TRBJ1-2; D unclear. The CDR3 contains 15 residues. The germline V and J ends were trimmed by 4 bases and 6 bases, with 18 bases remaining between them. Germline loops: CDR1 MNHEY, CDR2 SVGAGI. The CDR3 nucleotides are TGTGCCAGCAGTTCCACGTCATCCGGGGTGAATGGCTACACCTTC. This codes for CASSSTSSGVNGYTF.